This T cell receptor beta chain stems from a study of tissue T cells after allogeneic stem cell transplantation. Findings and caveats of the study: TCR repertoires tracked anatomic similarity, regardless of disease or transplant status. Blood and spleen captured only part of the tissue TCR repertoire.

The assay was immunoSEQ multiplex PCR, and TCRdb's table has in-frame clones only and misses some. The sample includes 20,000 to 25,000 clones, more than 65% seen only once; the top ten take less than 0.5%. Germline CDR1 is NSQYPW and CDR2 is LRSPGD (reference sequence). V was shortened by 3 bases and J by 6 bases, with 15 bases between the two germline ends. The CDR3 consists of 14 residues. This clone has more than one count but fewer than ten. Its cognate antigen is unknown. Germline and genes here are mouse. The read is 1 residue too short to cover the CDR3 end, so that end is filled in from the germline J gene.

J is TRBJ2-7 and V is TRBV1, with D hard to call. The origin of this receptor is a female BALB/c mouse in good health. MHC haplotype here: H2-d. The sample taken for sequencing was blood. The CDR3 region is CTCSAPRAESEQYF. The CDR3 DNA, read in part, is TGCACCTGCAGTGCCCCGAGGGCGGAGAGTGAACAGTAC.